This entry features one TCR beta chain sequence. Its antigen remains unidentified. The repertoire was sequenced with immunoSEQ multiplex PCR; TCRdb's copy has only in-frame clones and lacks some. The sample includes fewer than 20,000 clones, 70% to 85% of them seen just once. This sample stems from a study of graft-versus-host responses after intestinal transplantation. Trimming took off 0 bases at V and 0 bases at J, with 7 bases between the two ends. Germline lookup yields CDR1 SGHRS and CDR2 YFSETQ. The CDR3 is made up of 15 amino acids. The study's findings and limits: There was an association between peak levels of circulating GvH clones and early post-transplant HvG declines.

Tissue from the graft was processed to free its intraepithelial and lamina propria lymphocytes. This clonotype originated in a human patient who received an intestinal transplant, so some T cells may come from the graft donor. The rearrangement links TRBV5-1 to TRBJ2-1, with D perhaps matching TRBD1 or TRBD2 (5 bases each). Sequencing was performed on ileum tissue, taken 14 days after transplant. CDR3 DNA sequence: TGCGCCAGCAGCTTGGGGGGGACCTCCTACAATGAGCAGTTCTTC. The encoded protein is CASSLGGTSYNEQFF.